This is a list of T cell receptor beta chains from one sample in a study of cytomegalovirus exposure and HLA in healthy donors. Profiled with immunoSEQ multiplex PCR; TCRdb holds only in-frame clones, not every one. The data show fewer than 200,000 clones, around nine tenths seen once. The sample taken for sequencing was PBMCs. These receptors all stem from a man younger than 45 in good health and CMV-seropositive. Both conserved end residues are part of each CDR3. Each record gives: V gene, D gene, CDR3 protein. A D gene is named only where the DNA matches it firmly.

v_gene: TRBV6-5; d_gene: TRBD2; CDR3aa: CASWRTSGGYNEQFF
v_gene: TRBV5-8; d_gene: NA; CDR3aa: CASSPDRIPRRTQYF
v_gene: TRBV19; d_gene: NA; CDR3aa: CASSGLGANTGELFF
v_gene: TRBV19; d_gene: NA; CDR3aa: CASSIYGPVSNQPQHF
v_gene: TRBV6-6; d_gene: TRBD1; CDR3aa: CASSRQGAQQPQHF
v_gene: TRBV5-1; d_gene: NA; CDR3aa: CASSPGSTDTQYF
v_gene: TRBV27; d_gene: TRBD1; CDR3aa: CASSGYTGDSYEQYF
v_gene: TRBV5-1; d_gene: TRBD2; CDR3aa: CASSILAGGPVGELFF
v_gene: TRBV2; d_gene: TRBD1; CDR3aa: CASSEAGDRVNTGELFF
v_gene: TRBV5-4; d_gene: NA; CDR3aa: CASSLQGRGPGANVLTF
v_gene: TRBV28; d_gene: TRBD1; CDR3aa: CASSSPGTVVSYEQYF
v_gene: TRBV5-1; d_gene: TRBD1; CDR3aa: CASSPLTGGGYTF
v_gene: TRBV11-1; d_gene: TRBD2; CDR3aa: CASSLVGSSGIINEQFF
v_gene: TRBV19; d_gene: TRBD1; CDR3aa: CASSIPMTGGESGNQPQHF
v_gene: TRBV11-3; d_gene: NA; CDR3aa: CASSILGVGIQYF
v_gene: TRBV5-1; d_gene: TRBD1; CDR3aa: CASSLGTGISSEAFF